This T cell receptor (beta chain) was documented in a study of T cell responses to AZD1222 COVID-19 vaccine (dated by TCRdb to about 2021). With respect to the entire study: AZD1222 recipients whose second dose came at about 4 weeks and those whose second dose came at about 12 weeks were combined into one group, since spike-specific TCR depth and breadth did not differ between the two schedules. A total of under 250 trial participants underwent TCR sequencing, of whom roughly 210 had received two doses of AZD1222 and some 26 had received two doses of the MenACWY control vaccine. Trial participants were enrolled into age subgroups of 18-55, 56-69 and 70-plus years, which contained approximately 150, 28 and 58 TCR-sequenced participants, respectively.

From the cysteine through the phenylalanine, the CDR3 covers 16 amino acids. Only the CDR3 region is kept as DNA, spanning 48 bases read in frame from base 1. The germline V gene specifies SGHRS as CDR1 and YFSETQ as CDR2. The germline V end is reduced by 1 base and the J end by 2 bases; junction bases left unmatched: 4. The CDR3 regions of human TCRbeta chains were subjected to immunosequencing. Turning to the authors' computational methods: Repertoire TCRs were matched against a reference library of SARS-CoV-2-specific TCRs generated with the MIRA antigen-specificity platform. Breadth was defined as the fraction of unique TCRs that were SARS-CoV-2-associated. Depth was defined as the fraction of total T cells that were SARS-CoV-2-associated. Using the MIRA data, each spike-specific TCR was assigned both to the spike region to which the TCR was reactive and to a CD4 or CD8 class. Log10-transformed breadth and depth values were compared by one-way ANOVA with Sidak's multiple comparisons tests. Drawn from immuneACCESS, this table holds only the in-frame rearrangements with V and J called that TCRdb kept. Clones are partly lost; checked studies trace under half to an unresolved V gene and leave the rest unexplained. The V and J calls and clone size were taken over from that table, and D and trimming were inferred from the DNA. The sample table lists fewer than 90,000 clones, roughly 87% of them with a count of one. The ten largest make up roughly 24% of the sample.

As for this clone: No antigen is known for it. No much larger clonotype is one base removed from it; base qualities were not supplied.

Broad study findings and their caveats: Participants were mostly white British and included more females than males, and it was suggested by the authors that clonal diversity may have been underestimated. No day 14 peak-response samples were available, so repertoires were characterized only after the peak T cell response. The 56-69-year group was small, and its depth increase did not reach significance, likely because of low power. Only six AZD1222 recipients were SARS-CoV-2 seropositive at baseline, limiting conclusions about previously exposed vaccinees. The vaccine-associated CD4 TCRs covered the entire spike protein, and the dominant responses fell in regions 160-218 and 743-854. Epitopes outside the regions mutated in the B.1.351 and B.1.1.7 variants were reportedly recognized by nearly half of the unique spike-specific TCRs. Spike-specific TCR breadth and depth rose significantly after two AZD1222 doses compared with day 0 and with MenACWY recipients.

What this sample's time point label stands for: baseline before first vaccination. Samples from vaccinated people were obtained from the UK trials COV001 and COV002, which included a single-blind randomized controlled phase 2/3 trial of AZD1222 (ChAdOx1 nCoV-19) in healthy adults. For TCRbeta chain sequencing, PBMC samples from trial participants were taken at day 0 and at day 28 after the second dose. The source of this sequence is an adult in good health. The sequences come from peripheral blood, collected on day 0 of AZD1222 vaccination. The chain is assembled from TRBV5-1 and TRBJ2-7; TRBD2 fits 12 bases in the junction. This receptor has the CDR3 CASSLTGLAGPYEQYF. The DNA sequence follows: TGCGCCAGCAGCTTGACCGGACTAGCGGGACCCTACGAGCAGTACTTC.